A selection of T cell receptor beta chains follows, all from one sample in a study of PD-1 blockade in classical Hodgkin lymphoma. Measured with immunoSEQ multiplex PCR; TCRdb has only the in-frame clones, and not every one. The data contain approximately 14,000 clones, about nine tenths of them singletons. The sequencing used CD8+ T cells from blood, collected before the fourth cycle of nivolumab. All receptors come from a human donor with classical Hodgkin lymphoma. The CDR3 runs from the conserved cysteine through the conserved F or W. The D gene is left open where the match is weak. Not all rows give a size; the values are once, few, many and, for expanded clones, a class.

d_call: -; v_call: TRBV6-1; clone_size: -; j_call: TRBJ2-1; cdr3_aa: CASSTTAYNEQFF; cdr3_nt: TGTGCCAGCAGTACGACTGCCTACAATGAGCAGTTCTTC
d_call: TRBD1; v_call: TRBV28; clone_size: -; j_call: TRBJ2-7; cdr3_aa: CASSLTGGSYEQYF; cdr3_nt: TGTGCCAGCAGTTTGACAGGGGGCTCCTACGAGCAGTACTTC
d_call: TRBD1; v_call: TRBV4-1; clone_size: -; j_call: TRBJ2-7; cdr3_aa: CASSPGQGSYEQYF; cdr3_nt: TGCGCCAGCAGCCCGGGACAGGGCTCCTACGAGCAGTACTTC
d_call: TRBD2; v_call: TRBV7-9; clone_size: -; j_call: TRBJ2-1; cdr3_aa: CASSLAAGGQYNEQFF; cdr3_nt: TGTGCCAGCAGCCTAGCAGCGGGGGGGCAATACAATGAGCAGTTCTTC
d_call: -; v_call: TRBV6-1; clone_size: -; j_call: TRBJ2-7; cdr3_aa: CASSERVVYEQYF; cdr3_nt: TGTGCCAGCAGTGAGAGGGTGGTCTACGAGCAGTACTTC
d_call: -; v_call: TRBV6-1; clone_size: -; j_call: TRBJ1-2; cdr3_aa: CASSEAEDGYGYTF; cdr3_nt: TGTGCCAGCAGTGAAGCTGAGGACGGTTATGGCTACACCTTC
d_call: -; v_call: TRBV4-1; clone_size: -; j_call: TRBJ2-7; cdr3_aa: CASSQSYAYEQYF; cdr3_nt: TGCGCCAGCAGCCAATCTTACGCTTACGAGCAGTACTTC
d_call: TRBD1; v_call: TRBV6-1; clone_size: -; j_call: TRBJ2-1; cdr3_aa: CASWGTVSYNEQFF; cdr3_nt: TGTGCCAGCTGGGGGACAGTTTCATACAATGAGCAGTTCTTC
d_call: -; v_call: TRBV7-9; clone_size: -; j_call: TRBJ1-4; cdr3_aa: CASSLGGGSNEKLFF; cdr3_nt: TGTGCCAGCAGCTTAGGTGGGGGGAGTAATGAAAAACTGTTTTTT
d_call: -; v_call: TRBV7-9; clone_size: -; j_call: TRBJ2-7; cdr3_aa: CASSPGLPYEQYF; cdr3_nt: TGTGCCAGCAGCCCCGGTCTCCCCTACGAGCAGTACTTC
d_call: TRBD1; v_call: TRBV5-5; clone_size: -; j_call: TRBJ2-3; cdr3_aa: CASSSEDRGVSDTQYF; cdr3_nt: TGTGCCAGCAGCTCCGAGGACAGGGGGGTATCAGATACGCAGTATTTT
d_call: TRBD1; v_call: TRBV7-8; clone_size: -; j_call: TRBJ2-1; cdr3_aa: CASSFEFRPGQGIF; cdr3_nt: TGTGCCAGCAGCTTTGAATTCCGCCCGGGACAGGGTATCTTC
d_call: TRBD1; v_call: TRBV19; clone_size: -; j_call: TRBJ2-2; cdr3_aa: CASSPGQSNTGELFF; cdr3_nt: TGTGCCAGTAGCCCGGGACAGTCGAACACCGGGGAGCTGTTTTTT
d_call: -; v_call: TRBV11-2; clone_size: -; j_call: TRBJ2-7; cdr3_aa: CASSSAGLFYEQYF; cdr3_nt: TGTGCCAGCAGTTCCGCGGGACTCTTCTACGAGCAGTACTTC
d_call: TRBD2; v_call: TRBV5-1; clone_size: -; j_call: TRBJ2-1; cdr3_aa: CASSLVGGRADGEQFF; cdr3_nt: TGCGCCAGCAGCTTGGTGGGCGGGAGGGCCGACGGTGAGCAGTTCTTC
d_call: -; v_call: TRBV6-1; clone_size: -; j_call: TRBJ2-1; cdr3_aa: CASSEILGPNEQFF; cdr3_nt: TGTGCCAGCAGTGAGATACTAGGGCCCAATGAGCAGTTCTTC
d_call: -; v_call: TRBV6-1; clone_size: -; j_call: TRBJ1-2; cdr3_aa: CASSGTDLYGYTF; cdr3_nt: TGTGCCAGCAGCGGGACGGACCTCTATGGCTACACCTTC
d_call: TRBD1; v_call: TRBV13; clone_size: -; j_call: TRBJ1-1; cdr3_aa: CASSPMTGDTEAFF; cdr3_nt: TGTGCCAGCAGCCCGATGACAGGGGACACTGAAGCTTTCTTT
d_call: -; v_call: TRBV2; clone_size: once; j_call: TRBJ1-2; cdr3_aa: CASSEIRGLHF; cdr3_nt: TGTGCCAGCAGTGAAATCCGGGGGCTTCACTTC
d_call: -; v_call: TRBV30; clone_size: -; j_call: TRBJ2-7; cdr3_aa: CAWSVHEQYF; cdr3_nt: TGTGCCTGGAGTGTCCACGAGCAGTACTTC
d_call: -; v_call: TRBV5-6; clone_size: -; j_call: TRBJ1-5; cdr3_aa: CASSLSYSNQPQHF; cdr3_nt: TGTGCCAGCAGCTTGAGTTATAGCAATCAGCCCCAGCATTTT
d_call: -; v_call: TRBV27; clone_size: -; j_call: TRBJ2-1; cdr3_aa: CASSNGAVSYNEQFF; cdr3_nt: TGTGCCAGCAGTAATGGGGCTGTCTCCTACAATGAGCAGTTCTTC
d_call: TRBD2; v_call: TRBV18; clone_size: -; j_call: TRBJ2-1; cdr3_aa: CASSPTSGHYNEQFF; cdr3_nt: TGTGCCAGCTCACCGACTAGCGGACACTACAATGAGCAGTTCTTC
d_call: -; v_call: TRBV6-1; clone_size: -; j_call: TRBJ2-7; cdr3_aa: CASSEFFLYEQYF; cdr3_nt: TGTGCCAGCAGTGAATTTTTTTTGTACGAGCAGTACTTC
d_call: -; v_call: TRBV6-5; clone_size: -; j_call: TRBJ2-2; cdr3_aa: CASSEEGTGELFF; cdr3_nt: TGCGCCAGCAGTGAGGAGGGCACCGGGGAGCTGTTTTTT
d_call: TRBD1; v_call: TRBV7-8; clone_size: -; j_call: TRBJ2-7; cdr3_aa: CASSPNTGVSYEQYF; cdr3_nt: TGTGCCAGCAGCCCCAACACAGGGGTCTCCTACGAGCAGTACTTC
d_call: TRBD2; v_call: TRBV15; clone_size: -; j_call: TRBJ2-1; cdr3_aa: CATRSGSFEQFF; cdr3_nt: TGTGCCACCCGAAGCGGGAGCTTCGAGCAGTTCTTC
d_call: TRBD2; v_call: TRBV13; clone_size: -; j_call: TRBJ2-1; cdr3_aa: CASSLMGSGGVSYNEQFF; cdr3_nt: TGTGCCAGCAGCTTAATGGGGAGCGGGGGGGTCTCCTACAATGAGCAGTTCTTC
d_call: -; v_call: TRBV5-1; clone_size: -; j_call: TRBJ2-7; cdr3_aa: CASSYLGGSYEQYF; cdr3_nt: TGCGCCAGCAGCTACCTGGGGGGAAGCTACGAGCAGTACTTC
d_call: -; v_call: TRBV5-5; clone_size: -; j_call: TRBJ1-1; cdr3_aa: CASSPRDLFTEAFF; cdr3_nt: TGTGCCAGCAGCCCCCGTGACCTTTTTACTGAAGCTTTCTTT
d_call: -; v_call: TRBV10-2; clone_size: -; j_call: TRBJ2-7; cdr3_aa: CASSDPAGTHEQYF; cdr3_nt: TGCGCCAGCAGTGACCCGGCAGGGACCCACGAGCAGTACTTC
d_call: -; v_call: TRBV7-9; clone_size: -; j_call: TRBJ2-1; cdr3_aa: CASSPSPFKDNEQFF; cdr3_nt: TGTGCCAGCAGCCCCAGTCCTTTCAAGGACAATGAGCAGTTCTTC
d_call: -; v_call: TRBV29-1; clone_size: -; j_call: TRBJ2-1; cdr3_aa: CSVGLANYNEQFF; cdr3_nt: TGCAGCGTTGGGCTGGCGAACTACAATGAGCAGTTCTTC
d_call: TRBD2; v_call: TRBV6-5; clone_size: -; j_call: TRBJ2-5; cdr3_aa: CASSPHGGSQETQYF; cdr3_nt: TGTGCCAGCAGTCCCCACGGGGGGAGCCAAGAGACCCAGTACTTC
d_call: -; v_call: TRBV5-4; clone_size: -; j_call: TRBJ2-2; cdr3_aa: CASSLASDLTTGELFF; cdr3_nt: TGTGCCAGCAGCCTGGCCTCGGACTTAACTACCGGGGAGCTGTTTTTT
d_call: -; v_call: TRBV5-6; clone_size: -; j_call: TRBJ2-3; cdr3_aa: CASSFGGDADTQYF; cdr3_nt: TGTGCCAGCAGCTTTGGCGGGGATGCAGATACGCAGTATTTT
d_call: -; v_call: TRBV25-1; clone_size: few; j_call: TRBJ1-6; cdr3_aa: CASSEFGWDNSPLHF; cdr3_nt: TGTGCCAGCAGTGAATTTGGCTGGGATAATTCACCCCTCCACTTT
d_call: -; v_call: TRBV13; clone_size: -; j_call: TRBJ2-5; cdr3_aa: CASSLESQETQYF; cdr3_nt: TGTGCCAGCAGCTTAGAGAGCCAAGAGACCCAGTACTTC
d_call: -; v_call: TRBV28; clone_size: -; j_call: TRBJ2-5; cdr3_aa: CASSLPRHGYQETQYF; cdr3_nt: TGTGCCAGCAGTTTGCCGCGACACGGGTACCAAGAGACCCAGTACTTC
d_call: -; v_call: TRBV27; clone_size: -; j_call: TRBJ2-3; cdr3_aa: CASSFAGLDSDTQYF; cdr3_nt: TGTGCCAGCAGTTTTGCCGGGCTAGACTCAGATACGCAGTATTTT
d_call: -; v_call: TRBV28; clone_size: -; j_call: TRBJ2-5; cdr3_aa: CASSSGIETQYF; cdr3_nt: TGTGCCAGCAGTTCCGGGATAGAGACCCAGTACTTC
d_call: TRBD2; v_call: TRBV28; clone_size: -; j_call: TRBJ2-7; cdr3_aa: CAATGGSGSSYEQYF; cdr3_nt: TGTGCCGCGACGGGGGGATCGGGTAGCTCCTACGAGCAGTACTTC
d_call: -; v_call: TRBV2; clone_size: few; j_call: TRBJ2-7; cdr3_aa: CASSAYPGTYAYEQYF; cdr3_nt: TGTGCCAGCAGTGCGTATCCCGGGACCTACGCCTACGAGCAGTACTTC